The present T cell receptor (beta chain) was sequenced within a study of shared clonotypes between healthy human individuals. Turning to the study itself: Researchers drew samples from two women and three men aged 18 to 49. Study observations and caveats: Naive subsets typically showed greater estimated richness than memory subsets. In four donors, around 5.5% of naive CD4 clonotypes appeared in common.

It was CD45RO-negative cells, positively selected for CCR7, that made up naive CD8 cells, with terminally differentiated effector memory CD45RA+ cells excluded. The length of the CDR3 is 15 residues. The V gene's germline CDR1 is SQVTM and CDR2 ANQGSEA. V dropped 6 bases and J dropped 6; count of bases not matched to a gene: 16. In regard to this clone: As yet, its antigen is unknown.

TCRdb's copy holds only in-frame clones and misses some; the assay was immunoSEQ multiplex PCR. The data show 1.5 million to 2.5 million clones, approximately 95% seen once. The sequenced sample consisted of naive CD8+ T cells sorted from blood. The chain carries TRBV29-1 and TRBJ2-7, with 8 nucleotides matching TRBD1. This TCR was recovered from a man aged 18 to 30 in good health. CDR3 DNA sequence: TGCAGCGTCAAAAGGCTGGACAGGGAGAGTGGCGAGCAGTACTTC. This sequence encodes CSVKRLDRESGEQYF.